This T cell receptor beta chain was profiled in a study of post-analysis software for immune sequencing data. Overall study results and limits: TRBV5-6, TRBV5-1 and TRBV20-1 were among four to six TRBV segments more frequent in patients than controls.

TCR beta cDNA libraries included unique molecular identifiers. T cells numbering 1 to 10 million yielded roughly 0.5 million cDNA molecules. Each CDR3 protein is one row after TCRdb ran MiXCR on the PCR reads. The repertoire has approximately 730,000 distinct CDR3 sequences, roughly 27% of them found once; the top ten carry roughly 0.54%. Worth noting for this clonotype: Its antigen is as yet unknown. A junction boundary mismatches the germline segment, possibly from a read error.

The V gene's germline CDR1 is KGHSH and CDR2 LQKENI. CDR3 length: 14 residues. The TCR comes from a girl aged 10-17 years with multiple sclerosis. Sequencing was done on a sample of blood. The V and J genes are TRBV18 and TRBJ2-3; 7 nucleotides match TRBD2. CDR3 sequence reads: CAGSQTSTSDTQYF. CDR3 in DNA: TGTGCCGGCTCACAGACTAGCACCAGCGATACGCAGTATTTT.